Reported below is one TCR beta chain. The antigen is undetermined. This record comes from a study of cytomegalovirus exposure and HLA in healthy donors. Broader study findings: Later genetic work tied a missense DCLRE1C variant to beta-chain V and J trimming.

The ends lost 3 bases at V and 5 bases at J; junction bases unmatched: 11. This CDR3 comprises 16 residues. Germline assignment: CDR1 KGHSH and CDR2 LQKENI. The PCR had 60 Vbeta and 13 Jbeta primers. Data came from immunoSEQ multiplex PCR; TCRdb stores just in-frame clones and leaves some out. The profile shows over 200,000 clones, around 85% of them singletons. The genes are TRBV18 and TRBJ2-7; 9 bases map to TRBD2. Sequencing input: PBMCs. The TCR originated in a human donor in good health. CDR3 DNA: TGTGCCAGCTCACCTGCCCTCCCGGGACTAGCCAACGAGCAGTACTTC. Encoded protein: CASSPALPGLANEQYF.